This TCR beta chain was identified during a study of blood T cell repertoires in COVID-19. Turning to the study itself: PBMCs, B-cell-depleted T cells, or T cells were the source of the cDNA or gDNA that made up the material.

How the authors handled the data: Estimated nucleated cell counts came from reference gene primer amplification. This table comes from immunoSEQ multiplex PCR, and its TCRdb copy is limited to in-frame clones, with some not included. V and J calls plus clone size are reproduced from that table; the DNA served to infer D and trimming. This table holds 350,000 or so clones, 70% to 90% found once. The receptor's source is a woman in her thirties or forties with acute COVID-19. Input material: PBMCs or T cells enriched from blood (not recorded which).

CDR3 residues: CASSGSVTGELFF. The CDR3 DNA is TGTGCCAGCAGCGGTTCGGTTACCGGGGAGCTGTTTTTT. This rearrangement joins TRBV9 to TRBJ2-2; D is unresolved. Germline V gives CDR1 SGDLS, CDR2 YYNGEE. V gave up 3 bases and J gave up 5 bases, with 8 bases separating them. The CDR3 covers 13 residues.